This T cell receptor (beta chain) was found in a study of cytomegalovirus exposure and HLA in healthy donors. This CDR3 has 14 amino acids. Trimming at V came to 3 bases and at J to 8 bases, leaving 2 bases not matched to a gene. CDR1 MDHEN and CDR2 SYDVKM come from the germline V gene. Primers: 60 Vbeta forward and 13 Jbeta reverse. Sequencing used immunoSEQ multiplex PCR; TCRdb keeps in-frame clones, though not all of them. In the table there are approximately 110,000 clones, 76% of which are singletons. The donors comprised healthy bone marrow donors. The receptor was isolated from a man aged 40-50 years in good health and CMV-seropositive. The chain is built from TRBV28 and TRBJ1-6; 9 bases line up with TRBD1. Sequencing was performed on PBMCs. This CDR3 reads CASSLGQGYSPLHF. In DNA form, the CDR3 reads TGTGCCAGCAGTTTGGGACAGGGCTATTCACCCCTCCACTTT.